This passage covers 3 T cell receptor beta chains from one sample sequenced in a study of blood T cell repertoires in COVID-19. Clones were sequenced by immunoSEQ multiplex PCR, and TCRdb holds only the in-frame ones, with some missing. Of over 110,000 clones listed, around 88% are singletons. The sample comprised peripheral blood. The receptors come from a human donor in a cohort sampled during active COVID-19.

The V gene is TRBV5-4, the J gene TRBJ1-2; TRBD1 matches at 11 bases. Germline V gene data show CDR1 as SGHNT and CDR2 as YYREEE (reference sequence). The J segment lost 2 bases and the V segment lost 4 bases, leaving 7 bases of the junction unmatched. The CDR3 is 16 amino acids. CDR3 DNA sequence: TGTGCCAGCAGCAACCCGGACAGGGGGCGGAACTATGGCTACACCTTC. This translates into CASSNPDRGRNYGYTF.

This clone came up a few times. The rearrangement links TRBV5-4 to TRBJ2-1; TRBD2 matches 7 bases. The CDR3 contains 16 residues. Germline V CDR1 and CDR2: SGHNT, YYREEE (reference sequence). V lost 2 bases to trimming and J lost 4 bases; unmatched junction nucleotides: 9. CDR3 DNA sequence: TGTGCCAGCAGCTTACAACGGGGGGTCGGATACAATGAGCAGTTCTTC. It specifies CASSLQRGVGYNEQFF.

The rearrangement joins TRBV15 to TRBJ2-1, with a tentative D call TRBD2 (5 bases). The CDR3 has 14 residues. The V gene lost 1 base and the J gene lost 9 bases, with 13 bases spanning the gap. Germline V gene lookup returns CDR1 LNHNV and CDR2 YYDKDF (reference sequence). In nucleotides, the CDR3 is TGTGCCACCAGCAGAGTGAGCAAACGGGGTGAGCAGTTCTTC. Its protein product is CATSRVSKRGEQFF.